These 5 T cell receptor beta chains originate from one sample sequenced in a study of blood T cells in healthy people across ages. The authors ran a second PCR of about 7 to 11 cycles using a sample-barcoded 5' primer and a J-beta primer mix. TCRdb reprocessed the 5' RACE reads with MiXCR, giving one entry per CDR3 protein. The sample holds around 1,000,000 distinct CDR3 sequences, around 25% seen once. This same sample was also taken into another study, of T cells of mothers and their children.

The sequencing input was blood. The origin of the receptors is a girl between 2 and 10 years old in good health.

This clonotype has just a few counts. The chain carries TRBV20-1 and TRBJ2-5; D is unresolved. The DNA end is a closer match to TRBJ2-7, so the J assignment may be wrong. The CDR3 extends over 12 amino acids. The germline CDR1 and CDR2 sequences are DFQATT and SNEGSKA (reference sequence). CDR3 in amino acids: CSASNPTYEQYF. CDR3 DNA: TGCAGTGCTAGTAATCCTACCTACGAGCAGTACTTC.

This clonotype was counted once. This chain uses TRBV15 with TRBJ2-1, with 10 nucleotides matching TRBD2. This CDR3 contains 16 residues. V lost 5 bases, J lost 7 bases, and 11 bases stayed unmatched. Germline V gene lookup returns CDR1 LNHNV and CDR2 YYDKDF (reference sequence). CDR3 coding DNA: TGTGCCACCAGCGGCCTACTAGCGGGGTATGTTAATGAGCAGTTCTTC. Its protein product is CATSGLLAGYVNEQFF. The variable domain in full, with the rest retrieved from reference TRBV15 and TRBJ2-1, is DAMVIQNPRYQVTQFGKPVTLSCSQTLNHNVMYWYQQKSSQAPKLLFHYYDKDFNNEADTPDNFQSRRPNTSFCFLDIRSPGLGDTAMYLCATSGLLAGYVNEQFFGPGTRLTVL.

Of note for this clonotype: A much larger clone is a single base away; this may be a read error. The rearrangement links TRBV28 to TRBJ1-5, with D uncertain. Trimming took off 7 bases at V and 1 base at J, with 14 bases between the two ends. The CDR3 is 15 residues long. CDR1 MDHEN and CDR2 SYDVKM come from the germline V gene. The CDR3: CASTRLGRSNQPQHF. CDR3 coding DNA: TGTGCCAGCACCCGACTGGGGAGAAGCAATCAGCCCCAGCATTTT.

This clonotype was seen a handful of times. J is TRBJ2-5 and V is TRBV7-3; TRBD2 matches 7 bases. The length of the CDR3 is 15 residues. Germline V gene sequence: CDR1 SGHTA, CDR2 FQGTGA. J was trimmed by 1 base and V by 0 bases; bases with no gene match: 2. This CDR3 reads CASSLTAGVQETQYF. The CDR3 coding sequence is TGTGCCAGCAGCTTAACTGCGGGGGTCCAAGAGACCCAGTACTTC.

This clonotype was counted only a few times. The V and J genes are TRBV7-9 and TRBJ2-1; D is ambiguous. Trimming stripped 5 bases from V and 0 bases from J, with 11 bases between. Looked up from germline, CDR1 is SEHNR and CDR2 is FQNEAQ (reference sequence). This CDR3 is 15 amino acids long. The CDR3 DNA is TGTGCCAGCAGCCCCGACTTCTTCTCCTACAATGAGCAGTTCTTC. Translating gives CASSPDFFSYNEQFF.